This T cell receptor (beta chain) was found in a study of circulating and synovial CD4+ cells in juvenile arthritis. Broader study findings: T cell genome counts differed by at least an order of magnitude between CPL and CD4 samples. Diversity here was lower than in bulk blood CD4 cells. Traditional Vbeta family usage analysis missed the pathogenic-like versus bulk difference.

After removal of 0 bases from V and 3 bases from J, the junction contained 5 bases not matched to a gene. From germline, CDR1 is SGDLS and CDR2 YYNGEE. The CDR3 runs to 17 residues. Produced via immunoSEQ multiplex PCR; TCRdb's table is partial and in-frame only. The sample lists more than 13,000 clones, over 80% seen once, with around 3.4% in the top ten. With regard to this clone: The antigen remains unidentified.

The chain is built from TRBV9 and TRBJ2-3, with 12 bases lining up with TRBD2. The source of this sequence is a human patient with juvenile idiopathic arthritis. Some clones in this sample may be carry-over from other donors' samples. Sequences were obtained from CD4+ T cells from synovial fluid. The CDR3 DNA follows: TGTGCCAGCAGCGTAGTCCCTAGCGGGGGGGGGACAGATACGCAGTATTTT. Its translation: CASSVVPSGGGTDTQYF.